The next 17 T cell receptor beta chains were all read from a single sample in a study of T cells in Graves' hyperthyroidism and ophthalmopathy. The TCR beta CDR3 regions underwent amplification using RNA transcripts as the source. First-round RT-PCR targeting the TCR CDR3 was performed with the HTBI primer set. TCRdb processed the multiplex PCR reads anew with MiXCR; each CDR3 protein has one entry. The sample includes 300,000 to 500,000 distinct CDR3 sequences, over 12% of them seen just once. The sequenced sample consisted of blood. All receptors come from a man in his fifties with Graves' ophthalmopathy.

The chain uses TRBV6-5 and TRBJ2-7, with no clear D. Germline V gene data show CDR1 as MNHEY and CDR2 as SVGAGI. There are 17 residues in the CDR3. Between the trimmed V and J ends, which lost 2 bases and 0 bases, there was a span of 17 bases. The CDR3: CASSYLVSEYHSYEQYF. The CDR3 DNA sequence: TGTGCCAGCAGTTACCTTGTGTCAGAGTACCACTCCTACGAGCAGTACTTC.

This clonotype was seen repeatedly, ten times or more. This chain joins TRBV20-1 and TRBJ1-2; 7 bases align to TRBD1. V was pared by 1 base and J by 2 bases, with 10 bases of the junction left unmatched. This CDR3 comprises 16 residues. The germline V gene encodes CDR1 DFQATT and CDR2 SNEGSKA (reference sequence). The CDR3 region is CSARAGEQGSNYGYTF. CDR3 nucleotide sequence: TGCAGTGCTAGAGCGGGGGAACAGGGGTCCAACTATGGCTACACCTTC.

The chain joins TRBV14 to TRBJ2-5; 11 bases are a match to TRBD1. Germline V gene sequence: CDR1 SGHDN, CDR2 FVKESK. The J segment lost 4 bases and the V segment lost 3 bases, leaving 10 bases of the junction unmatched. The CDR3 consists of 17 residues. This CDR3 is CASSHARTGGFGETQYF. In DNA, the CDR3 is TGTGCCAGCAGCCACGCCCGGACAGGGGGCTTTGGAGAGACCCAGTACTTC.

This clonotype was picked up many times. The chain employs TRBV5-1 and TRBJ2-1, with 9 bases fitting TRBD1. Germline CDR1 and CDR2: SGHRS and YFSETQ. Trimming took 4 bases from V and 5 from J; bases not matched to a gene: 13. The CDR3 runs to 17 residues. The CDR3 coding sequence is TGCGCCAGCAGCAGCCCGGGACAGGGATATTCGAACAATGAGCAGTTCTTC. Its translation: CASSSPGQGYSNNEQFF.

The J gene is TRBJ1-6, the V gene TRBV19, with D possibly matching TRBD1 (6 bases). Germline V gene lookup returns CDR1 LNHDA and CDR2 SQIVND (reference sequence). The V end was cut by 5 bases, the J end by 5 bases, with 13 bases between. The length of the CDR3 is 15 residues. CDR3 sequence reads: CASSDRQANNSPLHF. In nucleotides, the CDR3 is TGTGCCAGTAGTGACCGACAGGCCAATAATTCACCCCTCCACTTT.

This clonotype has a handful of counts. The V call is TRBV13, the J call TRBJ2-7; D might be TRBD1 (6 bases). V lost 4 bases to trimming and J lost 2 bases, with 18 bases between them. Germline V gene sequence: CDR1 PRHDT, CDR2 FYEKMQ (reference sequence). The CDR3 has 16 amino acids. CDR3 sequence reads: CASSSQRTDRAYEQYF. Here the CDR3 DNA reads TGTGCCAGCAGCTCCCAGCGGACAGACAGAGCCTACGAGCAGTACTTC.

This clonotype was recorded at least ten times. This chain joins TRBV5-8 and TRBJ2-7; D remains unclear. Trimming shortened V by 7 bases and J by 4 bases, and 21 bases separated the two germline ends. The CDR3 spans 15 residues. From germline, CDR1 is SGHTS and CDR2 YDEGEE. The CDR3 reads CASSYADPLLYEQYF. CDR3 DNA sequence: TGTGCCAGCTCCTACGCGGACCCCCTCCTGTACGAGCAGTACTTC.

A few counts support this clonotype. The chain links TRBV12-3 or TRBV12-4 to TRBJ1-3; D is uncertain. The V and J ends lost 7 bases and 3 bases respectively, with 7 bases between them. This CDR3 contains 12 residues. Written as DNA, the CDR3 is TGTGCCAGCAATGTGGGTGGAAACACCATATATTTT. Encoded protein: CASNVGGNTIYF.

Comments on this clonotype: The junction departs from germline at one end; a sequencing error may be responsible. The rearrangement links TRBV27 to TRBJ2-5; 13 nucleotides align to TRBD2. The CDR3 runs to 15 residues. CDR1 is MNHEY, CDR2 SMNVEV, per germline (reference sequence). Written as DNA, the CDR3 is TGTGCCAGCAGTTTAAGACTAGCGGGAGGAGAGACCCGGTACTTC. This encodes CASSLRLAGGETRYF.

V gene TRBV19 combines with J gene TRBJ2-7, with D perhaps TRBD2 (6 bases). CDR1 is LNHDA, CDR2 SQIVND, per germline (reference sequence). V lost 4 bases to trimming and J lost 0 bases, with 13 bases between them. This CDR3 region has 15 residues. CDR3 coding DNA: TGTGCCAGTAGTACCCCCAGCGGGTTCTCCTACGAGCAGTACTTC. Encoded protein: CASSTPSGFSYEQYF.

This clonotype was observed many times. The CDR3 loop reads CASSKGQGFSYEQYF. The CDR3 DNA sequence: TGTGCCAGCAGTAAGGGACAGGGGTTCTCCTACGAGCAGTACTTC. This chain uses TRBV12-3 or TRBV12-4 with TRBJ2-7; 10 positions match TRBD1. V shed 5 bases, J shed 0 bases, and the junction held 4 bases outside the gene matches. This CDR3 contains 15 residues.

This clonotype occurred a few times. The V and J genes are TRBV15 and TRBJ2-7, with 9 bases fitting TRBD1. Per germline, CDR1 LNHNV and CDR2 YYDKDF (reference sequence). CDR3 length: 15 residues. V dropped 3 bases and J dropped 4; count of bases not matched to a gene: 7. CDR3 sequence (DNA): TGTGCCACCAGCAGTACCGGGACAGGGACATACGAGCAGTACTTC. Its translation: CATSSTGTGTYEQYF.

This clonotype was recorded a few times. V is TRBV12-3 or TRBV12-4 and J is TRBJ2-3; 11 positions agree with TRBD2. The CDR3 is made up of 16 amino acids. V lost 5 bases, J lost 6 bases, and 10 bases stayed unmatched. CDR3 DNA sequence: TGTGCCAGCAGTCCCAGACTAGCGGGAATACGCGATACGCAGTATTTT. This gives the protein CASSPRLAGIRDTQYF.

This clonotype occurred many times. This chain connects TRBV5-1 to TRBJ2-7; 11 nucleotides align to TRBD1. This CDR3 contains 16 residues. The V segment lost 2 bases and the J segment 3 bases; nucleotides outside the gene matches: 7. Germline-derived CDR1 and CDR2 are SGHRS and YFSETQ. CDR3 sequence: CASSLKPGQGVYEQYF. DNA of the CDR3: TGCGCCAGCAGCTTAAAACCGGGACAGGGGGTCTACGAGCAGTACTTC. Drawing the rest from reference TRBV5-1 and TRBJ2-7, the complete variable domain is KAGVTQTPRYLIKTRGQQVTLSCSPISGHRSVSWYQQTPGQGLQFLFEYFSETQRNKGNFPGRFSGRQFSNSRSEMNVSTLELGDSALYLCASSLKPGQGVYEQYFGPGTRLTVT.

This clonotype was found a few times. V is TRBV4-1 and J is TRBJ2-7; TRBD1 aligns across 7 bases. This CDR3 region has 13 residues. Per germline, CDR1 MGHRA and CDR2 YSYEKL. The V gene end was trimmed by 6 bases and the J gene end by 2 bases; junction bases not matched to a gene: 4. The DNA for the CDR3 is TGCGCCAGCAGACCGACAGGGACCTACGAGCAGTACTTC. Translated, it gives CASRPTGTYEQYF.

This clonotype was seen only a few times. This rearrangement joins TRBV5-1 to TRBJ2-2; D gene ambiguous. CDR3 length equals 16 residues. Germline lookup yields CDR1 SGHRS and CDR2 YFSETQ. V was pared by 0 bases and J by 2 bases, with 11 bases between. DNA for the CDR3: TGCGCCAGCAGCTTGGTGGGTAGCAGCAACACCGGGGAGCTGTTTTTT. Protein sequence: CASSLVGSSNTGELFF.

This clonotype was detected ten times or more. J is TRBJ1-2 and V is TRBV15; possibly TRBD1 for D (6 bases). The V and J ends lost 0 bases and 7 bases respectively, with 15 bases between them. The V gene's germline CDR1 is LNHNV and CDR2 YYDKDF (reference sequence). The CDR3 runs to 15 residues. CDR3 residues: CATSRDTGGAGGYTF. In nucleotides, the CDR3 is TGTGCCACCAGCAGAGATACGGGGGGCGCGGGTGGCTACACCTTC.